This T cell receptor beta chain was sequenced for a study of PD-L1 blockade in urothelial cancer (dated by TCRdb to the late 2010s). Some background on the complete study: All patients started therapy in about 2014 and received atezolizumab 1,200 mg intravenously every 3 weeks. Blood samples yielded a median of around 140,000 T cells and roughly 83,000 unique TCRs, with median clonality approximately 0.08. Durable clinical benefit was achieved by nine patients and was not achieved by 20 patients. About nine tenths of the roughly 29 patients were identified as males with urothelial cancer of bladder origin, and a prior smoking history was reported by 18 of 29 patients. Pretreatment blood TCR-seq was available for about 28 patients, at least one posttreatment blood collection was obtained for around 24 patients, and tumor TCR-seq was available for around 24 patients. In the same patients, whole exome sequencing and RNA sequencing of pretreatment tumors were performed in addition to TCR sequencing. Somatic, immune and clinical correlates of response to PD-L1 blockade with atezolizumab in urothelial cancer were the focus of an exploratory multi-omic analysis. Durable clinical benefit meant progression-free survival longer than 6 months, and TCR features were also tested against progression-free and overall survival. Blood samples were analyzed at two time points: 3 weeks after treatment start (second dose) and 6 weeks after treatment start. Pretreatment tumor samples and matched peripheral blood, collected serially before and after atezolizumab treatment, underwent TCR sequencing. Patients had an ECOG performance status of 0 or 1 and had received between 0 and 3 prior chemotherapy regimens. Overall study outcomes, separate from this receptor: A pretreatment peripheral blood TCR clonality below the median was linked to improved progression-free and overall survival. Because of the small sample size (n ≈ 30) and the many exploratory analyses performed, the results are intended to be regarded as hypothesis-generating. At 3 weeks after the start of treatment, tumor-associated TCR clones in peripheral blood had expanded more in patients with durable benefit (n ≈ 24, p = 0.022).

A remark on this clone: The antigen it binds to is not known. No base qualities exist here, and no much larger clone lies one base off it.

From cysteine to phenylalanine, the CDR3 is 14 amino acids long. Only the CDR3 DNA stays, 42 bases, in frame from base 1. Via the germline V gene, CDR1 is MNHGY and CDR2 SAAAGT. V was cut back by 6 bases and J by 2 bases, leaving a gap of 13 bases between them. The cohort comprised nearly 30 patients with locally advanced or metastatic urothelial carcinoma treated at Memorial Sloan Kettering on a trial protocol. Peripheral blood mononuclear cells were collected from each patient pretreatment and during treatment, giving between 1 and 8 total time points per patient. The Qiagen DNeasy Blood extraction kit was used to purify genomic DNA from total PBMCs and from tumor samples. PBMCs were collected pretreatment and during treatment, and were isolated and stored as previously described. To estimate absolute template abundance from read counts, synthetic TCR analog templates were spiked into each PCR. The immunoSEQ assay used bias-controlled V and J gene primers to amplify TCRbeta CDR3 regions from genomic DNA. Sequencing of rearranged TCRbeta segments was performed at approximately 20X coverage. The source study handled its data this way. Clustering was used to correct sequencing errors, and CDR3s were annotated against IMGT so that V, D and J genes could be assigned. Only productive TCRbeta rearrangements were used in downstream analyses, excluding out-of-frame or stop-codon sequences. To compute clonality, Shannon entropy was normalized by the log of the number of unique productive sequences and then subtracted from one. Fisher's exact test with Benjamini-Hochberg correction, at a threshold of adjusted p below 0.01, was used to find clones that differed between time points or between blood and tumor. Imported from immuneACCESS, the table was reduced by TCRdb to in-frame sequences with V and J called. These copies leave out some clones; in studies compared against another copy, an unresolved V gene accounts for under half, and the cause of the remainder is not known. For V, J and clone size, that table is used; D and trimming come from the DNA. The sample table lists some 53,000 clones, around three quarters of them with a count of one. The ten largest clones capture roughly 3.6% of the sample.

This receptor chain uses TRBV6-8 and TRBJ2-5; a tentative D match to TRBD1 spans 6 bases. The clonotype comes from a man aged 65 to 85 with urothelial cancer. Source: PBMCs, taken around atezolizumab (anti-PD-L1) treatment. The bases are TGTGCCAGCAGCCTCCCTGACAGGCAAGAGACCCAGTACTTC. Its protein is CASSLPDRQETQYF.